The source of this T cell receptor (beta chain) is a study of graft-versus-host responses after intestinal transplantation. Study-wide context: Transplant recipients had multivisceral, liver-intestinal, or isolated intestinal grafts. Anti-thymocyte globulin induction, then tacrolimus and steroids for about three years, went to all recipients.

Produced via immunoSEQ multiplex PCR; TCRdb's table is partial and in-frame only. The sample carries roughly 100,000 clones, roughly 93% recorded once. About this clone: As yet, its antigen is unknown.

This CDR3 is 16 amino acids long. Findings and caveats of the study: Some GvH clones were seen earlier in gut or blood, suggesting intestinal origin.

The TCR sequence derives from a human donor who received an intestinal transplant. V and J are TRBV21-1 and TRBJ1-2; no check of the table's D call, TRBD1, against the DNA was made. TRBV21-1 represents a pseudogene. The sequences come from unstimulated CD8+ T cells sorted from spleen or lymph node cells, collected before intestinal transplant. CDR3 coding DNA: TGTGCCAGCAGCAAAGCGGGGACAGGGCCTTCTTATGGCTACACCTTC. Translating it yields CASSKAGTGPSYGYTF.